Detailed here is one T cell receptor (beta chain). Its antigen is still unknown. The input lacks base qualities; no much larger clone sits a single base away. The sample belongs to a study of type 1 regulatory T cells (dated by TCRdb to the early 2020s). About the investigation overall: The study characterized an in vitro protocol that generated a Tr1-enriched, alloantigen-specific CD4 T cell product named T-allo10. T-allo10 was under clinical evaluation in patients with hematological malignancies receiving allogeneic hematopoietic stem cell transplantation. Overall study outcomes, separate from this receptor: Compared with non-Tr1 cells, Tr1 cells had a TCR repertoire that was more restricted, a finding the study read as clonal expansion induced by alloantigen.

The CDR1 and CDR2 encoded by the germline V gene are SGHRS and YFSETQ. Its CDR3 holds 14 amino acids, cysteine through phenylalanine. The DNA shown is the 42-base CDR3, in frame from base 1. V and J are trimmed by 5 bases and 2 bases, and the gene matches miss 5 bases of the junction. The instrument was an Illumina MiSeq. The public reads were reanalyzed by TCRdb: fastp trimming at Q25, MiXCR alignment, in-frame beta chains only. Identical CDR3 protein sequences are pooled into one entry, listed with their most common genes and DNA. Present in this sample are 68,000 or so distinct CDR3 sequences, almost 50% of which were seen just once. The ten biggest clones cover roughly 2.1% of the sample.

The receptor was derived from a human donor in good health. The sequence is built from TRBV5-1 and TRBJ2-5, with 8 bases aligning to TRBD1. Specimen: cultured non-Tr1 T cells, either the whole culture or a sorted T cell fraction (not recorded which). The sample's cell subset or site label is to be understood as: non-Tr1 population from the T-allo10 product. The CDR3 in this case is CASSYQGAQETQYF. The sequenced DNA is TGCGCCAGCAGTTATCAGGGGGCTCAAGAGACCCAGTACTTC.